The T cell receptor beta chain described here comes from a study of cytomegalovirus exposure and HLA in healthy donors. Study findings and constraints: The authors assumed roughly uniform sequencing depth across donors for presence/absence analyses. Later work found most CMV-associated TCR beta chains apparently HLA-restricted.

Details on this clone: Its antigen is unknown.

V shed 11 bases and J shed 5 bases, with 10 bases lying between them. There are 11 residues in the CDR3. Germline V gives CDR1 MNHEY, CDR2 SVGAGI. The primer mix had 60 Vbeta and 13 Jbeta primers. The method was immunoSEQ multiplex PCR; TCRdb's version includes in-frame clones alone and lacks a portion of them. The table records about 150,000 clones, around a tenth of them present only once. The clonotype was recovered from a male donor in good health and CMV-seronegative. The specimen sequenced was PBMCs. The genes are TRBV6-5 and TRBJ2-1; D remains unclear. CDR3 sequence (DNA): TGTGCCTGTGGAGCGCACAATGAGCAGTTCTTC. Protein product: CACGAHNEQFF.